Here is one T cell receptor beta chain with its context. Repertoires were generated with immunoSEQ multiplex PCR, while TCRdb's copy carries only in-frame clones and drops some. The sample yields tens of thousands of clones, about 82% seen once. This entry is derived from a study of OX40 agonist ivuxolimab in advanced cancers. This CDR3 is 12 amino acids long. Germline-derived CDR1 and CDR2 are SEHNR and FQNEAQ (reference sequence). Trimming took off 4 bases at V and 6 bases at J, with 9 bases between the two ends. This sample comprised CD4+ or CD8+ T cells sorted from blood, obtained in a trial of the OX40 agonist ivuxolimab. The rearrangement uses TRBV7-9 and TRBJ1-2; D ambiguous. The source is an adult with an advanced solid tumor such as melanoma, head and neck, liver or kidney cancer. CDR3 region: CASSYRWDGYTF. The CDR3 DNA reads TGTGCCAGCAGCTACCGGTGGGATGGCTACACCTTC. The full variable domain, rest sourced from reference TRBV7-9 and TRBJ1-2, is DTGVSQNPRHKITKRGQNVTFRCDPISEHNRLYWYRQTLGQGPEFLTYFQNEAQLEKSRLLSDRFSAERPKGSFSTLEIQRTEQGDSAMYLCASSYRWDGYTFGSGTRLTVV.